What follows describes a single T cell receptor beta chain. V lost 4 bases and J lost 7; bases outside the gene matches: 8. Per germline, CDR1 LGHNA and CDR2 YSLEER. The CDR3 loop spans 16 amino acids. This specimen belongs to a study of blood T cell repertoires in COVID-19. Study-wide context: The samples span acute and convalescent COVID-19 from the United States, Italy and Spain.

Source study methods: Nucleated cell number was recorded as an estimate derived from reference gene primer amplification. The method was immunoSEQ multiplex PCR; TCRdb's version includes in-frame clones alone and lacks a portion of them. V and J calls and clone size are those listed in that table; D and trimming were worked out from the DNA. Seen here are around 200,000 clones, approximately 87% observed once, and the top ten hold 3.1%. The study assigned cohorts using participant-reported clinical history. The chain joins TRBV4-3 to TRBJ1-6; 9 bases fit TRBD1. This clonotype was obtained from a woman aged 50 to 65 in a cohort exposed to, infected with or recovered from COVID-19 (not recorded which). The sample taken for sequencing was PBMCs or T cells enriched from blood (not recorded which). CDR3 protein: CASSRGDREVNSPLHF. The CDR3 DNA reads as TGCGCCAGCAGCCGAGGGGACAGGGAGGTAAATTCACCCCTCCACTTT.